The 5 T cell receptor beta chains below were found in one sample sequenced in a study of beta chain features in type 1 diabetes. Since all of the isolated RNA was reverse transcribed, expressed TCRB transcripts were what got sequenced. The method was immunoSEQ multiplex PCR; TCRdb's version includes in-frame clones alone and lacks a portion of them. The table has 900,000 or so clones, 15% to 20% seen once. Sequenced input: naive CD4+ T cells from blood. The receptors come from a woman aged 18-35 years in good health.

This clone showed up just a few times. The V and J genes are TRBV28 and TRBJ2-7; TRBD1 is a possible D gene (5 bases). V was shortened by 10 bases and J by 4 bases, with 11 bases between the two germline ends. CDR3 length: 11 residues. From germline, CDR1 is MDHEN and CDR2 SYDVKM. CDR3 nucleotides: TGTGCCACAAGGGGATGGTACGAGCAGTACTTC. Translation gives CATRGWYEQYF. The whole variable domain, remainder taken from reference TRBV28 and TRBJ2-7, is DVKVTQSSRYLVKRTGEKVFLECVQDMDHENMFWYRQDPGLGLRLIYFSYDVKMKEKGDIPEGYSVSREKKERFSLILESASTNQTSMYLCATRGWYEQYFGPGTRLTVT.

The chain has TRBV15 and TRBJ2-1, with a weak D call TRBD2 (6 bases). CDR1 and CDR2 (germline): LNHNV, YYDKDF (reference sequence). CDR3 length: 15 residues. Trimming shortened V by 1 base and J by 3 bases, and 10 bases separated the two germline ends. The CDR3 loop reads CATSRVSGSYNEQFF. In DNA form, the CDR3 reads TGTGCCACCAGCAGAGTTAGCGGCAGCTACAATGAGCAGTTCTTC.

This clone appeared a few times. CDR3 protein: CASSPFETVVYEQYF. In nucleotides, the CDR3 is TGTGCCAGCTCACCATTTGAGACAGTTGTCTACGAGCAGTACTTC. V is TRBV18 and J is TRBJ2-7; TRBD1 is a possible D gene (5 bases). CDR3 length: 15 residues. Germline V gene sequence: CDR1 KGHSH, CDR2 LQKENI. The ends were cut back, 2 bases at V and 3 bases at J, with 14 bases in the middle. Using reference TRBV18 and TRBJ2-7 for the parts outside the CDR3, the full variable domain is NAGVMQNPRHLVRRRGQEARLRCSPMKGHSHVYWYRQLPEEGLKFMVYLQKENIIDESGMPKERFSAEFPKEGPSILRIQQVVRGDSAAYFCASSPFETVVYEQYFGPGTRLTVT.

This clone turned up a few times. The V gene is TRBV7-9, the J gene TRBJ2-1, with 7 bases matching TRBD1. The CDR3 spans 14 residues. The V and J ends lost 2 bases and 8 bases, in that order; junction bases with no gene match: 6. Germline loops: CDR1 SEHNR, CDR2 FQNEAQ (reference sequence). CDR3 in amino acids: CASSLYRGDYEQFF. The DNA for the CDR3 is TGTGCCAGCAGCTTATACAGGGGAGATTATGAGCAGTTCTTC.

This clone was detected a few times. The chain employs TRBV6-6 and TRBJ2-5; unclear D gene. V was trimmed by 4 bases and J by 7 bases, leaving 19 bases between them. CDR1 and CDR2 from the germline V gene are MNHNY and SVGAGI (reference sequence). The CDR3 runs to 15 residues. DNA for the CDR3: TGTGCCAGCAGTTTAGATAGTTCTCAGTTCTGGACCCAGTACTTC. It yields the protein CASSLDSSQFWTQYF.